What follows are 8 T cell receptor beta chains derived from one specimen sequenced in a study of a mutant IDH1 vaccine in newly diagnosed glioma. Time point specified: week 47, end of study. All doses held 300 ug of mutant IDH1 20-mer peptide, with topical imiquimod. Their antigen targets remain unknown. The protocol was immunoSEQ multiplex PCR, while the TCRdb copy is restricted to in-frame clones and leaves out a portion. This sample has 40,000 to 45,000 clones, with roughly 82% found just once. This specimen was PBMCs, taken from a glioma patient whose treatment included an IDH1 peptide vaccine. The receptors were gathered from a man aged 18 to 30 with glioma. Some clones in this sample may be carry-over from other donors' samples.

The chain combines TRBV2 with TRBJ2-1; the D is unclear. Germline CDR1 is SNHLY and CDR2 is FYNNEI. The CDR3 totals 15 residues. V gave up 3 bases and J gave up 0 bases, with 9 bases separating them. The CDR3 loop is CASSEWRSSYNEQFF. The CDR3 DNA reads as TGTGCCAGCAGTGAGTGGCGGAGCTCCTACAATGAGCAGTTCTTC.

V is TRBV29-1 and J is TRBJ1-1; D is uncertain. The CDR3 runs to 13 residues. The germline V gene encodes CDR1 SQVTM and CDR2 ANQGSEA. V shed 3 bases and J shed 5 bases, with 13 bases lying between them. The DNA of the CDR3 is TGCAGCGTTGATACCCGAGCTGGGACTGAAGCTTTCTTT. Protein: CSVDTRAGTEAFF. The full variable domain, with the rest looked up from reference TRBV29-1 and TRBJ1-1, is SAVISQKPSRDICQRGTSLTIQCQVDSQVTMMFWYRQQPGQSLTLIATANQGSEATYESGFVIDKFPISRPNLTFSTLTVSNMSPEDSSIYLCSVDTRAGTEAFFGQGTRLTVV.

The DNA of the CDR3 is TGTGCCAGCACCCGGACAGCTAACTATGGCTACACCTTC. Amino acids: CASTRTANYGYTF. The V gene is TRBV7-9, the J gene TRBJ1-2; possibly TRBD1 for D (6 bases). Trimming took 7 bases from V and 0 from J, leaving 9 bases between them. The CDR3 spans 13 residues. The germline gives CDR1 SEHNR, CDR2 FQNEAQ (reference sequence).

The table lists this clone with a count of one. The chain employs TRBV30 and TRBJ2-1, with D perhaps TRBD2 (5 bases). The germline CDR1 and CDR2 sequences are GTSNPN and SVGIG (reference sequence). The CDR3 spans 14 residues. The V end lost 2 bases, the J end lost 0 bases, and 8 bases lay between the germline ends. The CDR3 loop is CAWSRGSSYNEQFF. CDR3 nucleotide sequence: TGTGCCTGGAGTAGAGGGAGCTCCTACAATGAGCAGTTCTTC.

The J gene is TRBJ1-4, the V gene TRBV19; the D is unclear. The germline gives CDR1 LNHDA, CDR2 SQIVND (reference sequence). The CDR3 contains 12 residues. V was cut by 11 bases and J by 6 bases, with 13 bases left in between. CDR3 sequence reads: CASSGRYEKLFF. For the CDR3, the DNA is TGTGCCTCCTCCGGTCGGTATGAAAAACTGTTTTTT.

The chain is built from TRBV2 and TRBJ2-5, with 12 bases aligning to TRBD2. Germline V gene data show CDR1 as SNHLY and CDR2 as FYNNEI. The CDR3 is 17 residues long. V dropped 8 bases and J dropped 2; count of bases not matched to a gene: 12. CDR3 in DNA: TGTGCCAGCCACAGAAGTTCGACTAGCGGGGGTCAAGAGACCCAGTACTTC. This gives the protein CASHRSSTSGGQETQYF.

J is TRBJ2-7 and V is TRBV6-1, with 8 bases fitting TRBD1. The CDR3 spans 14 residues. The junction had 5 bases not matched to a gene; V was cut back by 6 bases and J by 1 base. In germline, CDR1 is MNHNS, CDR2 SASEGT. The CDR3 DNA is TGTGCCAGCAGCGGACAGGGATATTCCTACGAGCAGTACTTC. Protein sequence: CASSGQGYSYEQYF.

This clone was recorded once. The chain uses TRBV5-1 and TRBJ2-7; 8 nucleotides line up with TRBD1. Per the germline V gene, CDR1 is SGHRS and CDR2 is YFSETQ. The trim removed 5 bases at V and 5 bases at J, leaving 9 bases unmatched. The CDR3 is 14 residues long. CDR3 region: CASSAPDRVHEQYF. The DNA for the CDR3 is TGCGCCAGCAGTGCGCCGGACAGGGTCCACGAGCAGTACTTC.